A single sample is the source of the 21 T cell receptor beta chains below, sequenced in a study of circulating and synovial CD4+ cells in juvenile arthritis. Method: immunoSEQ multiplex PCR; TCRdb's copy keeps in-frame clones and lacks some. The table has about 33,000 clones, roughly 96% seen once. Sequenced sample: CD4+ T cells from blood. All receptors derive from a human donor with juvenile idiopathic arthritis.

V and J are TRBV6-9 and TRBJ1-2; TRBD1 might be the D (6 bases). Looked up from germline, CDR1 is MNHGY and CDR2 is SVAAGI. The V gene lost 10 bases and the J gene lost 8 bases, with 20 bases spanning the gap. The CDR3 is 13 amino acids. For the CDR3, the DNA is TGTGCCATCCCTAGACGGGACACCTGCGGCTACACCTTC. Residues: CAIPRRDTCGYTF.

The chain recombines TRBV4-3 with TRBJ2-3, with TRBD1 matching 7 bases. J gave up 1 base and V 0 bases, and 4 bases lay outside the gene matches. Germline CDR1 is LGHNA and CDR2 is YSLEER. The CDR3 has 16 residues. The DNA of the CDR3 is TGCGCCAGCAGCCAAGACAGGACAGGTGGCACAGATACGCAGTATTTT. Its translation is CASSQDRTGGTDTQYF.

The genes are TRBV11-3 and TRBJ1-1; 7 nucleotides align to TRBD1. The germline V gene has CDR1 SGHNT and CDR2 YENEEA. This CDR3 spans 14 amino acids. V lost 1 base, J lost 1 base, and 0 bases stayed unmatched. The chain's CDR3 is CASSLGQGNTEAFF. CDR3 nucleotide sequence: TGTGCCAGCAGCTTAGGACAGGGGAACACTGAAGCTTTCTTT. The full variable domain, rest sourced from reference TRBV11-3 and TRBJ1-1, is EAGVVQSPRYKIIEKKQPVAFWCNPISGHNTLYWYLQNLGQGPELLIRYENEEAVDDSQLPKDRFSAERLKGVDSTLKIQPAELGDSAVYLCASSLGQGNTEAFFGQGTRLTVV.

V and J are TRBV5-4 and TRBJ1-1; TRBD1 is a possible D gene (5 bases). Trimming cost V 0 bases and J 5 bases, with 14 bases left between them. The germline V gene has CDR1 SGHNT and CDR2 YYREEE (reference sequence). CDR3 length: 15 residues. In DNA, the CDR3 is TGTGCCAGCAGCTTGGGATCGGGGGTAGGGACTGAAGCTTTCTTT. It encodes CASSLGSGVGTEAFF.

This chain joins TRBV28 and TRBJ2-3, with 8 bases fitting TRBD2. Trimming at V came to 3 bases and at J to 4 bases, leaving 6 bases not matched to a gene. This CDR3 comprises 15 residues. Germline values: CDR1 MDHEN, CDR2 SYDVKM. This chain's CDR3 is CASSFGGGRADTQYF. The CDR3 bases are TGTGCCAGCAGTTTCGGGGGGGGCCGTGCAGATACGCAGTATTTT.

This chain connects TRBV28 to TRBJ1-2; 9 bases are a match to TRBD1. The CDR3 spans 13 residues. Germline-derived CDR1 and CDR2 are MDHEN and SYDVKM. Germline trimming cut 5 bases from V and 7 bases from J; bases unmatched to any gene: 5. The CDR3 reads CASSRQGVSGYTF. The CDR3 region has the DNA TGTGCCAGCAGTCGACAGGGGGTATCTGGCTACACCTTC.

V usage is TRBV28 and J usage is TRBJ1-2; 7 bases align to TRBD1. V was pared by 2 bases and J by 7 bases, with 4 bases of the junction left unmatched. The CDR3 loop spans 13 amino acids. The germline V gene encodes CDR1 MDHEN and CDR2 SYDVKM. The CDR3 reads CASSLVQGGGYTF. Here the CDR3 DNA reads TGTGCCAGCAGTTTAGTCCAGGGGGGTGGCTACACCTTC.

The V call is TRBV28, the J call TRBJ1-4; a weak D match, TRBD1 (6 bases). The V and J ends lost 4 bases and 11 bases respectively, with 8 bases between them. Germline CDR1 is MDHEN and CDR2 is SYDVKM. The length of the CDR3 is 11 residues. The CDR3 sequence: CASSYREKLFF. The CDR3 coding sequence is TGTGCCAGCAGTTACAGGGAGAAACTGTTTTTT.

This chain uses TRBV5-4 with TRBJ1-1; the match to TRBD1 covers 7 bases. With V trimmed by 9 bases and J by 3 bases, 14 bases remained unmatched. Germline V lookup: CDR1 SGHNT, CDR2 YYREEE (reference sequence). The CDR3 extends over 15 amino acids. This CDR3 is CAIERGQETHTEAFF. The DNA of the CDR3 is TGTGCCATCGAGCGCGGACAGGAGACGCACACTGAAGCTTTCTTT.

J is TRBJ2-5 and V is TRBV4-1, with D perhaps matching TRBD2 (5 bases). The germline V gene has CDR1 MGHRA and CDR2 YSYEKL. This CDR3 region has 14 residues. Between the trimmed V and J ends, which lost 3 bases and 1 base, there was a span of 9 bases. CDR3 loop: CASSQVSGQETQYF. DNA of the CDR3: TGCGCCAGCAGCCAGGTCAGCGGCCAAGAGACCCAGTACTTC.

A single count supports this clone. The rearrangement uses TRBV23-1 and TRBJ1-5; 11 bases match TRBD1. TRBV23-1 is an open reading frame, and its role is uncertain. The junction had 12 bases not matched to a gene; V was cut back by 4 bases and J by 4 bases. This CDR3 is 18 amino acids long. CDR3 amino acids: CASSLRSDRGQFNQPQHF. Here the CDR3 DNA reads TGCGCCAGCAGTCTTCGATCGGACAGGGGGCAGTTTAATCAGCCCCAGCATTTT.

The CDR3 sequence: CASSLAVLGVKSSGANVLTF. CDR3 DNA sequence: TGTGCCAGCAGCCTCGCTGTGCTAGGGGTGAAGAGCTCTGGGGCCAACGTCCTGACTTTC. The genes are TRBV5-8 and TRBJ2-6, with a tentative D call TRBD1 (5 bases). This CDR3 is built from 20 residues. The germline V gene has CDR1 SGHTS and CDR2 YDEGEE. V was clipped by 4 bases and J by 0 bases, with 23 bases between them. Filled out from reference TRBV5-8 and TRBJ2-6, the complete variable domain reads EAGVTQSPTHLIKTRGQQATLRCSPISGHTSVYWYQQALGLGLQFLLWYDEGEERNRGNFPPRFSGRQFPNYSSELNVNALELEDSALYLCASSLAVLGVKSSGANVLTFGAGSRLTVL.

The CDR3 here is CASSRDTGQYEQYF. CDR3 coding DNA: TGTGCCAGCAGCAGAGACACTGGACAGTACGAGCAGTACTTC. V gene TRBV5-4 combines with J gene TRBJ2-7, with D possibly matching TRBD1 (6 bases). V lost 4 bases to trimming and J lost 4 bases, with 15 bases between them. The CDR3 is 14 amino acids. Germline assignment: CDR1 SGHNT and CDR2 YYREEE (reference sequence).

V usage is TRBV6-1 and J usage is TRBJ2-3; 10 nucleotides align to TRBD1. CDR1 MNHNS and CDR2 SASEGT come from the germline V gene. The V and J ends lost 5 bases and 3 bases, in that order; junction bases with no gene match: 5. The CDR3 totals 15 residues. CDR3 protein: CASSWGQGSTDTQYF. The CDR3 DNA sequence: TGTGCCAGCAGTTGGGGACAGGGGTCGACAGATACGCAGTATTTT.

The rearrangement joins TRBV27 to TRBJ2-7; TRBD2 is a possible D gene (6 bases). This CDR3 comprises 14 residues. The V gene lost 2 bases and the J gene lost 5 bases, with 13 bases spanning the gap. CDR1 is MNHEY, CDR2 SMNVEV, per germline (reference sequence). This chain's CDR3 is CASSLGSGVNEQYF. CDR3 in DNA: TGTGCCAGCAGTTTAGGTTCGGGAGTAAACGAGCAGTACTTC.

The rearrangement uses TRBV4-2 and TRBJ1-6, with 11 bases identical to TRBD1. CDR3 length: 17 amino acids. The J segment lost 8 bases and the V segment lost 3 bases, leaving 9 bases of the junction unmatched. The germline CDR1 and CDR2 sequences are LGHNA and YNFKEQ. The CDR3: CASSQLIGQGADSPLHF. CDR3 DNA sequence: TGTGCCAGCAGCCAGCTGATCGGACAGGGGGCTGATTCACCCCTCCACTTT.

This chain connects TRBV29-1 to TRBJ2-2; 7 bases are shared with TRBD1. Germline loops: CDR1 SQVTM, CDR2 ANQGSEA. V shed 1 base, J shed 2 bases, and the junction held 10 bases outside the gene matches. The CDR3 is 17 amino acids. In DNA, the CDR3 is TGCAGCGTTGAAGGACACCGGGACAGCCTTAACACCGGGGAGCTGTTTTTT. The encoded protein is CSVEGHRDSLNTGELFF.

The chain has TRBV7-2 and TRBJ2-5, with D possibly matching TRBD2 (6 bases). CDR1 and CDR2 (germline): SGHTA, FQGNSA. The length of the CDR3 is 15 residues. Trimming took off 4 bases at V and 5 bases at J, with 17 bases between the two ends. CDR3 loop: CASSSYVAGWETQYF. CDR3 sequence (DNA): TGTGCCAGCAGCTCGTATGTCGCGGGGTGGGAGACCCAGTACTTC. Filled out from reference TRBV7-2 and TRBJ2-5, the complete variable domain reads GAGVSQSPSNKVTEKGKDVELRCDPISGHTALYWYRQSLGQGLEFLIYFQGNSAPDKSGLPSDRFSAERTGGSVSTLTIQRTQQEDSAVYLCASSSYVAGWETQYFGPGTRLLVL.

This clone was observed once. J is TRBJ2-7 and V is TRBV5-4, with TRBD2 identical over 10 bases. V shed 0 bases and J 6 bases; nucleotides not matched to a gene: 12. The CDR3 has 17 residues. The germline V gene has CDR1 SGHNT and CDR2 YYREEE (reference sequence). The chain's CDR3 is CASSLGLVAGGFAEQYF. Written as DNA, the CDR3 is TGTGCCAGCAGCTTGGGTCTCGTAGCGGGAGGTTTCGCCGAGCAGTACTTC.

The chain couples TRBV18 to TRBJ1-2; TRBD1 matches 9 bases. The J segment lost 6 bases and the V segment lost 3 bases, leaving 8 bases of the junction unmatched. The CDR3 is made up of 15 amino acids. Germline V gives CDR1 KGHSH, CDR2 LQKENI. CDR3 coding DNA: TGTGCCAGCTCACCCATAAGGGGACAGGGACATGGCTACACCTTC. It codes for CASSPIRGQGHGYTF.

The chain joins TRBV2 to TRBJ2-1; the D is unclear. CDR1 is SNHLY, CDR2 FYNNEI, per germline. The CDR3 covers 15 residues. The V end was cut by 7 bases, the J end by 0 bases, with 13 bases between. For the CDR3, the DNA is TGTGCCAGCAAATCCGGGTTGAGCTCCTACAATGAGCAGTTCTTC. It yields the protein CASKSGLSSYNEQFF.